This paragraph reports one TCR beta chain. Antigen unknown. The data were taken from a study of vaccination effects on CD4 cells after COVID-19. Study-level findings and limits: Clones induced by infection and by vaccine showed marked clonal contraction late after vaccination.

Sequencing was preceded by expansion of antigen-specific CD4+ T cells with viral peptide pools in the ViraFEST assay. Subsequent to 10 days of culture, CD4+ T cells were isolated. This CDR3 has 15 residues. The V segment lost 2 bases and the J segment 4 bases; nucleotides outside the gene matches: 5. CDR1 is MDHEN and CDR2 is SYDVKM in the germline V gene. Only in-frame clones appear in the TCRdb table, and some are missing; sequencing was by immunoSEQ multiplex PCR. This table has about 31,000 clones, about 63% appearing once. This sequence originates from a human donor who received a COVID-19 vaccine. V and J are TRBV28 and TRBJ1-1; TRBD1 matches at 9 bases. Source: CD4+ T cells from PBMCs cultured with HCoV-229E spike peptides, taken before COVID-19 vaccination. CDR3 amino acids: CASSLRTGASTEAFF. As DNA, the CDR3 is TGTGCCAGCAGTTTAAGGACAGGGGCTAGCACTGAAGCTTTCTTT.